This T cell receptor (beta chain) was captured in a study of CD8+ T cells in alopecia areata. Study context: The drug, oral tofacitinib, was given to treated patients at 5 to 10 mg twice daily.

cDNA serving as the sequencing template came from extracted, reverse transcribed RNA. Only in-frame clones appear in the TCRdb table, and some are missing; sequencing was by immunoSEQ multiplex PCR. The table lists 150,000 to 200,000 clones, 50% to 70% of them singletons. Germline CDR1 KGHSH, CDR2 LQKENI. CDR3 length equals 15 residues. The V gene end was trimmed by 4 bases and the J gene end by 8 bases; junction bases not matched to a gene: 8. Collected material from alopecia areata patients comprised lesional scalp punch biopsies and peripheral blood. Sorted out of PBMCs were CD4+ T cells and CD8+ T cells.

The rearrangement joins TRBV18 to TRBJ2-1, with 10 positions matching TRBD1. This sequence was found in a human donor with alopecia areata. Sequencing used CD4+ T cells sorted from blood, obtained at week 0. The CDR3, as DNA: TGTGCCAGCTCACACGGGACAGGGGTGTGGGATGAGCAGTTCTTC. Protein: CASSHGTGVWDEQFF. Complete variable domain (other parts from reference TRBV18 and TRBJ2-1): NAGVMQNPRHLVRRRGQEARLRCSPMKGHSHVYWYRQLPEEGLKFMVYLQKENIIDESGMPKERFSAEFPKEGPSILRIQQVVRGDSAAYFCASSHGTGVWDEQFFGPGTRLTVL.